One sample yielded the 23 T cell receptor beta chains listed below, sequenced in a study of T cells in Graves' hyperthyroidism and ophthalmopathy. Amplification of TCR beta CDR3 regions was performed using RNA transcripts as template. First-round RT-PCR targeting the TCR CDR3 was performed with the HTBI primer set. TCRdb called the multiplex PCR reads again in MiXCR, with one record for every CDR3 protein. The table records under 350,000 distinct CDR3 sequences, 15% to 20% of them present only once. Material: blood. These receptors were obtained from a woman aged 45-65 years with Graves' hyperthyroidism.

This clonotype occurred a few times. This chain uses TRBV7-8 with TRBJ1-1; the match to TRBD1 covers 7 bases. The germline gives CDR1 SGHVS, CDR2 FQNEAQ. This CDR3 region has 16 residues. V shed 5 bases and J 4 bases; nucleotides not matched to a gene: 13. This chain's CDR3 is CASSHSSTGPFTEAFF. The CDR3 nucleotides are TGTGCCAGCAGCCACTCATCGACAGGGCCCTTCACTGAAGCTTTCTTT.

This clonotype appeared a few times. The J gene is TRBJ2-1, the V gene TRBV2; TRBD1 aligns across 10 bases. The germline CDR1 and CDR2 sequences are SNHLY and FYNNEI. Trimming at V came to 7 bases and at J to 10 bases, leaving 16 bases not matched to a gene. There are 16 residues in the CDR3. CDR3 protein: CASIFAPGQGNREQFF. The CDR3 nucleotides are TGTGCCAGCATATTTGCCCCGGGACAGGGGAACAGGGAGCAGTTCTTC.

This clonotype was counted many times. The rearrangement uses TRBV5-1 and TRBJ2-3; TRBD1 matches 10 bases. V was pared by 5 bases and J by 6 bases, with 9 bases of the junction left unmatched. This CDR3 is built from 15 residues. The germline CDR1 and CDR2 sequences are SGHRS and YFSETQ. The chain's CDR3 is CASSAGTGDLDTQYF. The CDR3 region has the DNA TGCGCCAGCAGTGCCGGGACAGGGGACTTGGATACGCAGTATTTT.

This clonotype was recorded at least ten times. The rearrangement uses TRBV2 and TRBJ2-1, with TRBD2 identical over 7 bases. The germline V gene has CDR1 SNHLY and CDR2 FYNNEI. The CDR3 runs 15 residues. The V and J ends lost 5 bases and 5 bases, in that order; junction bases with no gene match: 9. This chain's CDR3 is CASSPGLVGDNEQFF. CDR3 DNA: TGTGCCAGCAGTCCAGGACTAGTTGGGGACAATGAGCAGTTCTTC. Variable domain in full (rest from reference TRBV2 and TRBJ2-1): EPEVTQTPSHQVTQMGQEVILRCVPISNHLYFYWYRQILGQKVEFLVSFYNNEISEKSEIFDDQFSVERPDGSNFTLKIRSTKLEDSAMYFCASSPGLVGDNEQFFGPGTRLTVL.

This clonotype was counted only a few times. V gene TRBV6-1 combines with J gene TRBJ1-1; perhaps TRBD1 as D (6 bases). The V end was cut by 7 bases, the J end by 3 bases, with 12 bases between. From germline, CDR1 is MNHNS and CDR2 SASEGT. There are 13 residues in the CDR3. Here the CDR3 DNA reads TGTGCCAGCAAGGGGGGGGCACACACTGAAGCTTTCTTT. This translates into CASKGGAHTEAFF.

DNA for the CDR3: TGTGCCAGCAGTGACGGGTACCAAGAGACCCAGTACTTC. Protein sequence: CASSDGYQETQYF. The chain couples TRBV2 to TRBJ2-5; D unresolved. Germline CDR1 is SNHLY and CDR2 is FYNNEI. V shed 3 bases and J shed 0 bases, with 5 bases lying between them. There are 13 residues in the CDR3.

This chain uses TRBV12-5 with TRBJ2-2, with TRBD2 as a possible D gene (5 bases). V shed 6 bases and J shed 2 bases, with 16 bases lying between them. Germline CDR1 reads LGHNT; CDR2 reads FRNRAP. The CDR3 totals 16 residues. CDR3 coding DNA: TGTGCTAGTGGCTACGACTACCCTGGAAACACCGGGGAGCTGTTTTTT. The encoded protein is CASGYDYPGNTGELFF.

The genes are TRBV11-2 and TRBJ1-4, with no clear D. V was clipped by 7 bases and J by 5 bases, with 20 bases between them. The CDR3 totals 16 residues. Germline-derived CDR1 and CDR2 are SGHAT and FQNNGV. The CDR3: CASKSTLVQRNEKLFF. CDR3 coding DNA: TGTGCCAGCAAATCCACCCTTGTGCAGAGGAATGAAAAACTGTTTTTT.

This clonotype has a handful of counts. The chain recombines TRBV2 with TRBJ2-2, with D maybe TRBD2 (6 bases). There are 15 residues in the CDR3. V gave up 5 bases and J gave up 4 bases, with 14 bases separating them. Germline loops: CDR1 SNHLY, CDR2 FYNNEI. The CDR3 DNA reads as TGTGCCAGCAGTCAGGGACTCTCGAGCACCGGGGAGCTGTTTTTT. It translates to CASSQGLSSTGELFF.

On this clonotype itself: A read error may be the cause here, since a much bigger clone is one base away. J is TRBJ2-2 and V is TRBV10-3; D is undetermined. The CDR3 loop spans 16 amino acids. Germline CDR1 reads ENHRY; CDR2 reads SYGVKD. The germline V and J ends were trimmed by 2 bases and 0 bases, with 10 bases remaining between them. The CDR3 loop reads CAISEPRTANTGELFF. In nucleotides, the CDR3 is TGTGCCATCAGTGAGCCAAGGACGGCGAACACCGGGGAGCTGTTTTTT.

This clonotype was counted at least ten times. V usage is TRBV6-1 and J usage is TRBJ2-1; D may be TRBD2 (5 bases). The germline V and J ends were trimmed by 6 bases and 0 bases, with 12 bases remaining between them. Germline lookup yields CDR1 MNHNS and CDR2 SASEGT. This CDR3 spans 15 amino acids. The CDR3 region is CASRQDWYSYNEQFF. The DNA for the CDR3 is TGTGCCAGCAGGCAGGACTGGTACTCCTACAATGAGCAGTTCTTC.

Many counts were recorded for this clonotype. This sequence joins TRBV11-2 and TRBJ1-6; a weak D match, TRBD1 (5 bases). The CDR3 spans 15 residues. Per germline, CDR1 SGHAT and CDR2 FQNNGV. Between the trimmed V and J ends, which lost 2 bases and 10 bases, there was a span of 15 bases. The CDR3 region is CASSLSPGDPSPLHF. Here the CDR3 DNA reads TGTGCCAGCAGCTTATCGCCGGGGGACCCCTCACCCCTCCACTTT.

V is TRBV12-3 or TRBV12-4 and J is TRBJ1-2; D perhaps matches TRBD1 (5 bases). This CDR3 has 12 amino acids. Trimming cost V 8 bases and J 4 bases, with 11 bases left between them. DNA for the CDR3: TGTGCCAGCCATAGCGGGACCTATGGCTACACCTTC. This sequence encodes CASHSGTYGYTF.

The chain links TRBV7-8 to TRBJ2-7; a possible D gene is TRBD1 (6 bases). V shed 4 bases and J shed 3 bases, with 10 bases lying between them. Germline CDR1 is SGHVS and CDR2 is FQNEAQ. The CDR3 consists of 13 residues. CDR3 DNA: TGTGCCAGCAGCTCCTGGGACATCTACGAGCAGTACTTC. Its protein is CASSSWDIYEQYF. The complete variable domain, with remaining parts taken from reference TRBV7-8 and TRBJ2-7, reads GAGVSQSPRYKVAKRGQDVALRCDPISGHVSLFWYQQALGQGPEFLTYFQNEAQLDKSGLPSDRFFAERPEGSVSTLKIQRTQQEDSAVYLCASSSWDIYEQYFGPGTRLTVT.

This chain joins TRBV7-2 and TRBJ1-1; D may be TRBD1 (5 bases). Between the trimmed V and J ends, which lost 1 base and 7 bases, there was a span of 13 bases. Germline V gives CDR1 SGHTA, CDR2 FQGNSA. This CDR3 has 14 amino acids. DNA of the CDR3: TGTGCCAGCAGCTTAGGCCCAGGGACGGTTGAAGCTTTCTTT. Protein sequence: CASSLGPGTVEAFF.

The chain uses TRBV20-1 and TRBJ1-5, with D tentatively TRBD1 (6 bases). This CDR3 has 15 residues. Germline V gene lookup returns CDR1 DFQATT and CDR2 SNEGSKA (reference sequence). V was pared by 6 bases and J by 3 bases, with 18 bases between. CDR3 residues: CSATGGRDNNQPQHF. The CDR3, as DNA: TGCAGTGCCACCGGTGGTCGGGACAACAATCAGCCCCAGCATTTT.

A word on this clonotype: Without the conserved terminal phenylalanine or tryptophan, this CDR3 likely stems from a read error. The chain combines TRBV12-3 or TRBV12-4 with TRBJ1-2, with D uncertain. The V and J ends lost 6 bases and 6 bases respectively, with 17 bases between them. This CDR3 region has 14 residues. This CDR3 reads CASSNLGERNGYTL. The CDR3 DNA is TGTGCCAGCAGCAATCTAGGCGAGAGGAATGGCTACACCCTC.

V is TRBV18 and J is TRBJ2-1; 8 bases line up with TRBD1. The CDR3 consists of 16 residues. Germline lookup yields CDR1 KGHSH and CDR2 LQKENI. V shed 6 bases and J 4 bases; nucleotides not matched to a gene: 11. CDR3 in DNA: TGTGCCAGCTCCCCAAGTCAGGACAGGGCATACAATGAGCAGTTCTTC. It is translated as CASSPSQDRAYNEQFF.

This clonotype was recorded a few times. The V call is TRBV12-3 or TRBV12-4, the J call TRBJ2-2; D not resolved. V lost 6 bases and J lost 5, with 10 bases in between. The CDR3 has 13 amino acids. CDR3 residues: CASRVGWTGELFF. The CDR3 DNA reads TGTGCCAGCAGGGTGGGTTGGACCGGGGAGCTGTTTTTT.

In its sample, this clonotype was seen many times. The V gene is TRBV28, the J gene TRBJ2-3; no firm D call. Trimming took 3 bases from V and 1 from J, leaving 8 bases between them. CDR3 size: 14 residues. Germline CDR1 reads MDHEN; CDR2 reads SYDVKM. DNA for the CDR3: TGTGCCAGCAGTTTGGACGGAGGCACAGATACGCAGTATTTT. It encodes CASSLDGGTDTQYF. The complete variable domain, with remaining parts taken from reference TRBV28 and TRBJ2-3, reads DVKVTQSSRYLVKRTGEKVFLECVQDMDHENMFWYRQDPGLGLRLIYFSYDVKMKEKGDIPEGYSVSREKKERFSLILESASTNQTSMYLCASSLDGGTDTQYFGPGTRLTVL.

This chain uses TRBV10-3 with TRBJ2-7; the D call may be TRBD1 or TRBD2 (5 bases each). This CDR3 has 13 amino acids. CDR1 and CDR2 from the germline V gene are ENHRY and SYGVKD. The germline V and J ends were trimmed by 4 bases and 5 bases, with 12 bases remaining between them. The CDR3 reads CAISGDRWNEQYV. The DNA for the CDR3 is TGTGCCATCAGTGGGGACCGATGGAACGAGCAGTACGTC.

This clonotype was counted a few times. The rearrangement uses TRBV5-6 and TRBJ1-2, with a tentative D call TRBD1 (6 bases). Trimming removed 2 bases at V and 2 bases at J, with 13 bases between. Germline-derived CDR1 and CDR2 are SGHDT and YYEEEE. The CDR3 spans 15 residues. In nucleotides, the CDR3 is TGTGCCAGCAGCTTTACCCGGGGGCAGAACTATGGCTACACCTTC. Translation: CASSFTRGQNYGYTF.

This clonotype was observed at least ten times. CDR3 DNA sequence: TGCAGTGCTAGGGACTTGTCTAACACAGATACGCAGTATTTT. Protein product: CSARDLSNTDTQYF. The J gene is TRBJ2-3, the V gene TRBV20-1; D possibly corresponds to TRBD2 (5 bases). The CDR3 runs to 14 residues. V was trimmed by 3 bases and J by 2 bases, leaving 12 bases between them. Germline loops: CDR1 DFQATT, CDR2 SNEGSKA (reference sequence).